This T cell receptor (beta chain) emerged from a study of shared clonotypes between healthy human individuals. Study-wide background: CD8 memory received one plate per donor, CD8 naive two, CD4 memory three and CD4 naive three.

Everyone who donated was a Caucasian adult who lived in Nashville, Tennessee. Germline V gene data show CDR1 as ENHRY and CDR2 as SYGVKD. V trimming: 4 bases; J trimming: 2 bases; junction bases outside the gene matches: 8. This CDR3 comprises 16 residues. Clones were read by immunoSEQ multiplex PCR, and TCRdb kept only the in-frame ones, dropping some. The sample lists about 1.1 million clones, about 80% occurring once. General observations from the study: The study found approximately 5% of naive CD4 clonotypes shared across a few donors. Donor scarcity curtailed the genetic and exposure-history diversity represented herein.

Details on this clone: Its cognate antigen is unknown.

V is TRBV10-3 and J is TRBJ1-2; 9 bases fit TRBD1. This clonotype was sampled from a man between 18 and 29 years old in good health. Some clones in this sample may be carry-over from other donors' samples. Sequencing was carried out using memory CD4+ T cells from PBMCs. Regarding subset: CD45RA-negative fraction. The CDR3 DNA sequence: TGTGCCATCAGTGGGCCCGGGACAGGGAGAAACTATGGCTACACCTTC. Amino acid sequence: CAISGPGTGRNYGYTF.